This is a list of T cell receptor beta chains from one sample in a study of regulatory and conventional T cells in RAG deficiency. Produced via immunoSEQ multiplex PCR; TCRdb's table is partial and in-frame only. The sample has approximately 35,000 clones; around 76% are singletons. The data also belong to a second study, concerning regulatory T cells.

Specimen: CD4+ effector T cells sorted from blood. The origin of the receptors is a human donor in good health. Both conserved end residues are part of each CDR3. The D gene is left open where the match is weak. The listing skips clone size in some rows; elsewhere it reads once, few, many or a size class.

len: 14
v_gene: TRBV25-1
abundance: few
j_gene: TRBJ1-2
d_gene: TRBD1
CDR3nt: TGTGCCAGCAGCCGAAATACAGGGGGGAATGGCTACACCTTC
CDR3aa: CASSRNTGGNGYTF

len: 13
v_gene: TRBV5-1
abundance: few
j_gene: TRBJ1-6
d_gene: NA
CDR3nt: TGCGCCAGCAGCCTACGAGCGGATTCACCCCTCCACTTT
CDR3aa: CASSLRADSPLHF

len: 14
v_gene: TRBV30
abundance: NA
j_gene: TRBJ1-3
d_gene: NA
CDR3nt: TGTGCCTGGAGTGTGAGTCTCTCTGGAAACACCATATATTTT
CDR3aa: CAWSVSLSGNTIYF

len: 19
v_gene: TRBV5-4
abundance: NA
j_gene: TRBJ1-6
d_gene: NA
CDR3nt: TGTGCCAGCAGCCCCCATAATAGGGGCCCGGGTCTATATAATTCACCCCTCCACTTT
CDR3aa: CASSPHNRGPGLYNSPLHF

len: 13
v_gene: TRBV19
abundance: few
j_gene: TRBJ1-2
d_gene: NA
CDR3nt: TGTGCCAGTAGTCCGACAGCTTTTCGTGGCTACACCTTC
CDR3aa: CASSPTAFRGYTF

len: 13
v_gene: TRBV6-5
abundance: NA
j_gene: TRBJ1-2
d_gene: TRBD1
CDR3nt: TGTGCCAGCAGACAGGGGCTTAACTATGGCTACACCTTC
CDR3aa: CASRQGLNYGYTF

len: 15
v_gene: TRBV7-9
abundance: NA
j_gene: TRBJ1-4
d_gene: NA
CDR3nt: TGTGCCAGCAGCCCGCGATCGGCAACTAATGAAAAACTGTTTTTT
CDR3aa: CASSPRSATNEKLFF

len: 13
v_gene: TRBV27
abundance: NA
j_gene: TRBJ2-5
d_gene: NA
CDR3nt: TGTGCCAGCAGTCCCGACAGGAAAGAGACCCAGTACTTC
CDR3aa: CASSPDRKETQYF

len: 14
v_gene: TRBV6-6
abundance: once
j_gene: TRBJ1-6
d_gene: TRBD1
CDR3nt: TGTGCCAGCAGTCGGGACAGTAAGGACTCACCCCTCCACTTT
CDR3aa: CASSRDSKDSPLHF

len: 13
v_gene: TRBV6-1
abundance: NA
j_gene: TRBJ1-4
d_gene: NA
CDR3nt: TGTGCCAGCAGGCGAGGGGGGGCTGAAAAACTGTTTTTT
CDR3aa: CASRRGGAEKLFF

len: 13
v_gene: TRBV30
abundance: NA
j_gene: TRBJ1-2
d_gene: NA
CDR3nt: TGTGCCTGGAGTAGGGACCGACCCTATGGCTGCACCTTC
CDR3aa: CAWSRDRPYGCTF

len: 17
v_gene: TRBV5-4
abundance: NA
j_gene: TRBJ1-2
d_gene: NA
CDR3nt: TGTGCCAGCAGCTTGAAACCTAAGGGATACGCTAACTATGGCTACACCTTC
CDR3aa: CASSLKPKGYANYGYTF

len: 15
v_gene: TRBV5-5
abundance: NA
j_gene: TRBJ1-6
d_gene: NA
CDR3nt: TGTGCCAGCAGCTTGGGACCCTCGGATAATTCACCCCTCCACTTT
CDR3aa: CASSLGPSDNSPLHF

len: 13
v_gene: TRBV2
abundance: NA
j_gene: TRBJ1-2
d_gene: NA
CDR3nt: TGTGCCAGCAGTGAAAAGACTGACTATGGCTACACCTTC
CDR3aa: CASSEKTDYGYTF

len: 12
v_gene: TRBV19
abundance: few
j_gene: TRBJ1-1
d_gene: NA
CDR3nt: TGTGCCAGTAGTAATCGGGACACTGAAGCTTTCTTT
CDR3aa: CASSNRDTEAFF

len: 16
v_gene: TRBV7-7
abundance: NA
j_gene: TRBJ2-5
d_gene: TRBD1
CDR3nt: TGTGCTAGCAGCTCCCAATTAACAGGGGTCCAAGAGACCCAGTACTTC
CDR3aa: CASSSQLTGVQETQYF